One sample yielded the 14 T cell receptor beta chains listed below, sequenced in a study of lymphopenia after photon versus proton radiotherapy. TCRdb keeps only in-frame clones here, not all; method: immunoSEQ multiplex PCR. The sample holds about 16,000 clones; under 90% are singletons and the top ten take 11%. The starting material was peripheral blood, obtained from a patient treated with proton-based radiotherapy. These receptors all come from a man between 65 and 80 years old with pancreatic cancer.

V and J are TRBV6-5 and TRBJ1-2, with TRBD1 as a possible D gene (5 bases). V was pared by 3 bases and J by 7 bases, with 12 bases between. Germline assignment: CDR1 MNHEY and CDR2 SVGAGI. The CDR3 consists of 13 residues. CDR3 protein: CASSYGRDFGYTF. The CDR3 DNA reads TGTGCCAGCAGTTATGGTCGGGACTTTGGCTACACCTTC.

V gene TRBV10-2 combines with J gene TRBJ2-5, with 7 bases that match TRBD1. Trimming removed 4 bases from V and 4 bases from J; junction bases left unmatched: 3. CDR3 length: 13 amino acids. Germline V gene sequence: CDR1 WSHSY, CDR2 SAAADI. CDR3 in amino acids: CASSGQGTETQYF. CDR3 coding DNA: TGCGCCAGCAGTGGACAGGGAACAGAGACCCAGTACTTC.

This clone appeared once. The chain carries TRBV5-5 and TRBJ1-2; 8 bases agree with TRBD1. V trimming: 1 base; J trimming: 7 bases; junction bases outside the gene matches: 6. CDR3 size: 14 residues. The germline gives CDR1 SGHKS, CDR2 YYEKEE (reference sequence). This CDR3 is CASSLNRGKAGYTF. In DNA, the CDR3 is TGTGCCAGCAGCTTGAACAGGGGGAAGGCTGGCTACACCTTC. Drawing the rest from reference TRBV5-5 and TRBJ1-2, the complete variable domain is DAGVTQSPTHLIKTRGQQVTLRCSPISGHKSVSWYQQVLGQGPQFIFQYYEKEERGRGNFPDRFSARQFPNYSSELNVNALLLGDSALYLCASSLNRGKAGYTFGSGTRLTVV.

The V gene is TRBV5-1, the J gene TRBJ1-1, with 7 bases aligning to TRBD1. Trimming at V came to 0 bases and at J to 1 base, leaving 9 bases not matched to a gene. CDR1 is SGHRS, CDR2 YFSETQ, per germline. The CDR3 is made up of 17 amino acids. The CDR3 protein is CASSLAWPGGWNTEAFF. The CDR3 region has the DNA TGCGCCAGCAGCTTGGCCTGGCCAGGGGGTTGGAACACTGAAGCTTTCTTT. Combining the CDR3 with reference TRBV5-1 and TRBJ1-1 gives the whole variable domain KAGVTQTPRYLIKTRGQQVTLSCSPISGHRSVSWYQQTPGQGLQFLFEYFSETQRNKGNFPGRFSGRQFSNSRSEMNVSTLELGDSALYLCASSLAWPGGWNTEAFFGQGTRLTVV.

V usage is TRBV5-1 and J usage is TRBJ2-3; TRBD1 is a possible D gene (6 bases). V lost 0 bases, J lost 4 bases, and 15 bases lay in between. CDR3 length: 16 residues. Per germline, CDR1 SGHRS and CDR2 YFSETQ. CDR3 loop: CASSLAVSGVSDTQYF. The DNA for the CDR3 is TGCGCCAGCAGCTTGGCCGTGTCAGGGGTCTCAGATACGCAGTATTTT.

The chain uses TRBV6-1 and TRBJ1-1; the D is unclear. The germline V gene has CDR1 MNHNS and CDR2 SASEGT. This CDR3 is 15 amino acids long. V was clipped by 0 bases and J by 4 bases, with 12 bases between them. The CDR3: CASSEAHHSPTEAFF. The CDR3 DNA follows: TGTGCCAGCAGTGAAGCGCATCATAGCCCCACTGAAGCTTTCTTT.

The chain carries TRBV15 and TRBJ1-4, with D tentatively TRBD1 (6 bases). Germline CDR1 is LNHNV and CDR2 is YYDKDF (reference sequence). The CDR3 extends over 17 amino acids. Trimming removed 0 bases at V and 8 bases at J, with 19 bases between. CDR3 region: CATSRDPFSGDKEKLFF. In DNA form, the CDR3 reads TGTGCCACCAGCAGAGATCCTTTCTCGGGGGACAAAGAAAAACTGTTTTTT.

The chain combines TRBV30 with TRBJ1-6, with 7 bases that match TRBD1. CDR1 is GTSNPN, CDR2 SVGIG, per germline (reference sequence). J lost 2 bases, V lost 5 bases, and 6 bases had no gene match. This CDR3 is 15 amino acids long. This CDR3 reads CAWSGTVTYNSPLHF. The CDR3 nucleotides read TGTGCCTGGTCCGGGACAGTGACCTATAATTCACCCCTCCACTTT.

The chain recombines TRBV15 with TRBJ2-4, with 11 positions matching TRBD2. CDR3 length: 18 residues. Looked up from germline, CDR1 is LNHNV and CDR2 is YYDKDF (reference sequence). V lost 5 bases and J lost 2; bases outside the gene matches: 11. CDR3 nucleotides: TGTGCCACCAGCTTCTCCCAGGGACTAGCGGACACCAAAAACATTCAGTACTTC. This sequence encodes CATSFSQGLADTKNIQYF.

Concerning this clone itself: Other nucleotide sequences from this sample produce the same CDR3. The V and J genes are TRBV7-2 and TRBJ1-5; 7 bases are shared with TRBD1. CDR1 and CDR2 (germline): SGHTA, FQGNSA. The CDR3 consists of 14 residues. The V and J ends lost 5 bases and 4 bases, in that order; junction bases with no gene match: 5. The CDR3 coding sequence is TGTGCCAGCAGCGCACAGGGGCCGAATCAGCCCCAGCATTTT. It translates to CASSAQGPNQPQHF.

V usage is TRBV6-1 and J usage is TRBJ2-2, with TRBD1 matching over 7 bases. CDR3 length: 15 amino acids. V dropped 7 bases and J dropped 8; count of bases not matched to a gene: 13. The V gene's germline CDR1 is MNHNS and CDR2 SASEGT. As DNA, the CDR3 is TGTGCCAGCACCGGACTCAGGGGGAGTTTGGGGGAGCTGTTTTTT. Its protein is CASTGLRGSLGELFF.

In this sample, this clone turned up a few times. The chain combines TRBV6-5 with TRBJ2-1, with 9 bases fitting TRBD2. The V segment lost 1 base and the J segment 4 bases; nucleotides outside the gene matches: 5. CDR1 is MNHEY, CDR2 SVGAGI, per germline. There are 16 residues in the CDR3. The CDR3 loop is CASSYYLAGSYNEQFF. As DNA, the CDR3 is TGTGCCAGCAGTTACTACCTAGCGGGGTCATACAATGAGCAGTTCTTC.

This chain's CDR3 is CASSPRGGFEGYTF. CDR3 nucleotides: TGTGCCAGCAGTCCTCGGGGGGGCTTTGAAGGCTACACCTTC. The J gene is TRBJ1-2, the V gene TRBV27; D is possibly TRBD1 (6 bases). Germline V lookup: CDR1 MNHEY, CDR2 SMNVEV (reference sequence). The V and J ends lost 5 bases and 8 bases respectively, with 18 bases between them. This CDR3 has 14 amino acids.

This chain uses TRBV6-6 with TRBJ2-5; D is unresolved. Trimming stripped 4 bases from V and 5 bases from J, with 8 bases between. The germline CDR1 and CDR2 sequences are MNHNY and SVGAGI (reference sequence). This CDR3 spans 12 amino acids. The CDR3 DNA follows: TGTGCCAGCAGTTTCATTGGGGAGACCCAGTACTTC. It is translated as CASSFIGETQYF.